This entry is about one T cell receptor (beta chain). The sample comes from a study of blood T cell repertoires in COVID-19. Seattle patient enrollment occurred during active infection, with longitudinal follow-up thereafter. Profiled with immunoSEQ multiplex PCR; TCRdb holds only in-frame clones, not every one. The top ten clones hold around 1.6% of a sample with 250,000 to 350,000 clones, roughly 84% of them seen once. Germline CDR1 is LNHDA and CDR2 is SQIVND (reference sequence). The CDR3 consists of 15 residues. J gave up 4 bases and V 3 bases, and 5 bases lay outside the gene matches. The rearrangement uses TRBV19 and TRBJ2-1, with 8 bases identical to TRBD2. Specimen: peripheral blood. The TCR originated in a human donor with COVID-19, enrolled during active disease. The donor label of this sample is uncertain. The CDR3 nucleotides read TGTGCCAGTAGTATTGCGGGAGGCTTATACAATGAGCAGTTCTTC. Translation gives CASSIAGGLYNEQFF.